This TCR beta chain was captured in a study of early T cells in non-severe SARS-CoV-2 infection. This clonotype was picked up a small number of times. Its antigen is not known. Study results and caveats: Missing private and CD4 specificities, VDJdb matching favored anti-spike CD8 responses.

In the library, individual cDNA molecules carried attached unique molecular identifiers. TCRdb reanalysed the 5' RACE reads using MiXCR and keeps one entry per CDR3 protein. The table shows 55,000 to 75,000 distinct CDR3 sequences, with more than 7.5% occurring only once. Sequencing was done on a sample of whole blood. This clonotype was obtained from an adult who was a healthcare worker with PCR-confirmed SARS-CoV-2 infection or an uninfected control (not recorded which).

The chain's CDR3 is CASSLAVGDSPLHF. The CDR3 nucleotides are TGTGCCAGCAGCCTCGCGGTAGGCGATTCACCCCTCCACTTT. This chain connects TRBV3-1 to TRBJ1-6, with unresolved D. Germline CDR1 LGHDT, CDR2 YNNKEL (reference sequence). Trimming pared 4 bases from V and 8 bases from J, leaving 12 bases between. There are 14 residues in the CDR3.